The 15 T cell receptor beta chains presented below share a single source sample, sequenced in a study of T cells after yellow fever vaccination. In TCRdb, the 5' RACE reads were re-called with MiXCR into one record per CDR3 protein. The table shows about 99,000 distinct CDR3 sequences, with roughly 5.2% occurring only once. Sequencing used CD8+ T cells sorted from PBMCs, obtained 10 days after the yellow fever booster vaccination. These receptors all stem from a man between 18 and 35 years old who received the YFV17D yellow fever vaccine.

This clonotype has just a few counts. The chain uses TRBV6-5 and TRBJ2-5; D possibly corresponds to TRBD2 (6 bases). CDR3 length: 14 amino acids. Germline values: CDR1 MNHEY, CDR2 SVGAGI. The V end was cut by 8 bases, the J end by 2 bases, with 15 bases between. CDR3: CASSDYLLQETQYF. The CDR3 DNA reads as TGTGCCAGCTCGGACTACCTACTGCAAGAGACCCAGTACTTC.

This CDR3 reads CASSQEEGSNQPQHF. CDR3 nucleotide sequence: TGCGCCAGCAGCCAAGAAGAGGGGAGCAATCAGCCCCAGCATTTT. V gene TRBV4-1 combines with J gene TRBJ1-5, with D maybe TRBD1 (5 bases). V lost 0 bases and J lost 1, with 7 bases in between. Germline loops: CDR1 MGHRA, CDR2 YSYEKL. The CDR3 spans 15 residues.

This clonotype was detected only a few times. This chain joins TRBV7-9 and TRBJ2-1; D call uncertain. Deletions cut 7 bases from V and 4 bases from J, with 17 bases between. The CDR3 loop spans 15 amino acids. Germline CDR1 SEHNR, CDR2 FQNEAQ (reference sequence). CDR3: CASNSGVKRYNEQFF. The CDR3 DNA reads as TGTGCCAGCAACTCAGGCGTTAAGCGTTACAATGAGCAGTTCTTC.

The chain couples TRBV5-5 to TRBJ1-6; D gene unclear. Germline V gene lookup returns CDR1 SGHKS and CDR2 YYEKEE (reference sequence). This CDR3 comprises 15 residues. Trimming shortened V by 4 bases and J by 12 bases, and 20 bases separated the two germline ends. The CDR3, as DNA: TGTGCCAGCAGCCCTTTACGAGGCCCTTCGGGACCCCTCCACTTT. Translating it yields CASSPLRGPSGPLHF.

V is TRBV4-1 and J is TRBJ2-1; 9 positions agree with TRBD1. Trimming took 2 bases from V and 6 from J; bases not matched to a gene: 8. The CDR3 runs to 16 residues. Per germline, CDR1 MGHRA and CDR2 YSYEKL. CDR3 amino acids: CASSQLRDRAVNEQFF. The CDR3 bases are TGCGCCAGCAGCCAACTTCGGGACAGGGCCGTCAATGAGCAGTTCTTC.

This clonotype came up many times. This sequence joins TRBV5-1 and TRBJ1-1, with TRBD1 identical over 8 bases. The ends lost 4 bases at V and 3 bases at J; junction bases unmatched: 2. The CDR3 runs 13 residues. From germline, CDR1 is SGHRS and CDR2 YFSETQ. The CDR3 region has the DNA TGCGCCAGCAGCCGGACAGGGTACACTGAAGCTTTCTTT. This encodes CASSRTGYTEAFF. Variable domain in full (rest from reference TRBV5-1 and TRBJ1-1): KAGVTQTPRYLIKTRGQQVTLSCSPISGHRSVSWYQQTPGQGLQFLFEYFSETQRNKGNFPGRFSGRQFSNSRSEMNVSTLELGDSALYLCASSRTGYTEAFFGQGTRLTVV.

The rearrangement joins TRBV6-2 or TRBV6-3 to TRBJ1-5; TRBD1 is a possible D gene (6 bases). V lost 2 bases to trimming and J lost 3 bases, with 8 bases between them. The CDR3 sequence is 14 residues long. CDR1 is MNHEY, CDR2 SVGEGT, per germline. In DNA form, the CDR3 reads TGTGCCAGCAGTTACAGGGGGATCAATCAGCCCCAGCATTTT. It codes for CASSYRGINQPQHF.

V is TRBV4-2 and J is TRBJ2-1; D is perhaps TRBD1 or TRBD2 (5 bases each). The V end lost 4 bases, the J end lost 8 bases, and 18 bases lay between the germline ends. The CDR3 has 15 residues. CDR1 and CDR2 (germline): LGHNA, YNFKEQ. CDR3 DNA: TGTGCCAGCAGCCCCGAGAGGGGTAGCAACCATGAGCAGTTCTTC. This translates into CASSPERGSNHEQFF.

This clonotype came up many times. In DNA, the CDR3 is TGCGCCAGCAGCTTGGACCCACGGCAGGCCCCCGGGGAGCTGTTTTTT. It codes for CASSLDPRQAPGELFF. This chain links TRBV5-1 with TRBJ2-2; no firm D call. Germline-derived CDR1 and CDR2 are SGHRS and YFSETQ. The CDR3 totals 16 residues. Trimming removed 0 bases at V and 6 bases at J, with 15 bases between.

The chain is built from TRBV13 and TRBJ2-1; 7 nucleotides agree with TRBD2. The CDR3 contains 12 residues. CDR1 and CDR2 (germline): PRHDT, FYEKMQ (reference sequence). The V segment lost 3 bases and the J segment 9 bases; nucleotides outside the gene matches: 2. CDR3 nucleotide sequence: TGTGCCAGCAGCTTGGCGGGGGTTGAGCAGTTCTTC. It yields the protein CASSLAGVEQFF.

This clonotype came up many times. The V and J genes are TRBV20-1 and TRBJ2-7; 8 nucleotides align to TRBD2. The CDR3 extends over 12 amino acids. Per germline, CDR1 DFQATT and CDR2 SNEGSKA (reference sequence). Trimming cost V 6 bases and J 7 bases; bases outside gene matches: 8. As DNA, the CDR3 is TGCAGTGCCCACCATAGCGGGGAAGAGCAGTACTTC. This translates into CSAHHSGEEQYF.

The V gene is TRBV6-5, the J gene TRBJ2-3; D unresolved. This CDR3 contains 16 residues. The V end was cut by 0 bases, the J end by 6 bases, with 16 bases between. Germline V gene sequence: CDR1 MNHEY, CDR2 SVGAGI. This CDR3 is CASSYSPHSPVDTQYF. The CDR3 region has the DNA TGTGCCAGCAGTTACTCTCCCCATTCGCCCGTGGATACGCAGTATTTT.

This clonotype was seen ten or more times. The chain has TRBV7-9 and TRBJ2-2; D is undetermined. V lost 4 bases and J lost 5, with 8 bases in between. The CDR3 length is 13 residues. The V gene's germline CDR1 is SEHNR and CDR2 FQNEAQ (reference sequence). CDR3 residues: CASSSDATGELFF. The CDR3 DNA sequence: TGTGCCAGCAGCTCCGATGCGACCGGGGAGCTGTTTTTT.

This clonotype has just a few counts. The V and J genes are TRBV5-1 and TRBJ2-7; TRBD1 is a possible D gene (5 bases). Trimming stripped 0 bases from V and 6 bases from J, with 13 bases between. The CDR3 runs to 14 residues. The germline V gene has CDR1 SGHRS and CDR2 YFSETQ. CDR3 sequence reads: CASSLEGDGLEQYF. As DNA, the CDR3 is TGCGCCAGCAGCTTGGAAGGGGATGGTCTCGAGCAGTACTTC.

The J gene is TRBJ2-2, the V gene TRBV5-1; TRBD1 matches at 9 bases. V lost 2 bases, J lost 3 bases, and 5 bases stayed unmatched. This CDR3 contains 16 residues. The germline V gene has CDR1 SGHRS and CDR2 YFSETQ. CDR3 DNA sequence: TGCGCCAGCAGCTTTTATTGGACAGGGGACACCGGGGAGCTGTTTTTT. It is translated as CASSFYWTGDTGELFF.